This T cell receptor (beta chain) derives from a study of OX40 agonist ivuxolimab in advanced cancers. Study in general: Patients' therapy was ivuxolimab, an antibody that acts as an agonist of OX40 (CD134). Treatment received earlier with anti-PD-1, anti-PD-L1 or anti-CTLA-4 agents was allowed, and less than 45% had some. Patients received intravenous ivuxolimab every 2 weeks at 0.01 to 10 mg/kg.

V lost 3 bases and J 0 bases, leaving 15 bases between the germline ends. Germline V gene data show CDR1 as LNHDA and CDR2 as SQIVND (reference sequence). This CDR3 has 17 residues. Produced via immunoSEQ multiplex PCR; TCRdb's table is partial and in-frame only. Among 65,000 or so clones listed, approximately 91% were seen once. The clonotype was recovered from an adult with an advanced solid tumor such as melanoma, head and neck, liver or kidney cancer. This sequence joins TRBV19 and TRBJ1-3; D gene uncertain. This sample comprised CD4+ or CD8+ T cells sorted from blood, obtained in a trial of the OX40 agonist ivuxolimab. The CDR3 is CASSIKALDHSGNTIYF. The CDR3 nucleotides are TGTGCCAGTAGTATTAAGGCTTTGGACCACTCTGGAAACACCATATATTTT.